This TCR beta chain appears in the sequencing data of a study of T cell repertoires in cytomegalovirus infection (dated by TCRdb to between 2019 and 2020). With respect to the entire study: Donor HLA type was relevant to the analysis, as public TCR beta signatures indicated carriage of CMV infection together with the matching HLA type. Overall study outcomes, separate from this receptor: The ex vivo response was dominated by HLA-C-restricted CMV-specific TCR beta clonotypes, which also provided the single most frequent clonotype in two of eight donors. Cumulative frequency of public TCR beta family members discriminated carriers of CMV infection plus the relevant HLA type in this cohort and an independent 352-donor cohort.

Sequenced using an Illumina HiSeq 1500. TCRdb took the public reads, trimmed them with fastp at Q25, ran MiXCR for clone calling and kept in-frame beta chains. Rows with one shared CDR3 protein collapse into an entry with the most common genes and DNA. The sample table contains 560,000 or so distinct CDR3 sequences; only one count was recorded for more than 15% of them. The top ten clonotypes cover about 24% of the sample. The table lists this clonotype with many counts. It lacks a known antigen. Base qualities are not recorded, but no much larger clone differs from it by a single base. Clipping removes 11 bases from V and 2 bases from J, with 5 as the unmatched junction base count. Measured from the cysteine to the phenylalanine, the CDR3 is 13 residues long. Just CDR3 DNA is preserved here, 39 bases in frame from base 1. The germline V gene (reference sequence) gives CDR1 as LNHDA and CDR2 as SQIVND.

The sequence was collected from a human donor in good health (CMV status not recorded). Some clones in this sample may be carry-over from other donors' samples. The material sequenced was CD8+ T cells from PBMCs. The chain is assembled from TRBV19 and TRBJ2-5, and 10 junctional nucleotides match TRBD1. The nucleotide sequence reads as follows: TGTGCCTCCCGGGACAGGGGTCAAGAGACCCAGTACTTC. Its protein reads: CASRDRGQETQYF.